Following are 26 T cell receptor beta chains from one sample sequenced in a study of CD8 T cells in Susac syndrome. Random hexamers were used to reverse transcribe the RNA input (about 0.5 to 1 ug). A single record per CDR3 protein comes from TCRdb applying MiXCR to the immunoSEQ multiplex PCR reads. This table has about 140,000 distinct CDR3 sequences, roughly 94% appearing once. The sequenced sample was CD4+ T cells from PBMCs. These receptors were obtained from a human donor with Susac syndrome.

V and J are TRBV20-1 and TRBJ1-2; the D gene is possibly TRBD1 (5 bases). Germline-derived CDR1 and CDR2 are DFQATT and SNEGSKA (reference sequence). The CDR3 is 14 amino acids. V lost 3 bases and J lost 8, with 19 bases in between. The CDR3 protein is CSASLLTDLAGYTF. In DNA form, the CDR3 reads TGCAGTGCTAGCCTGTTGACAGATCTAGCCGGCTACACCTTC.

The chain carries TRBV3-1 and TRBJ1-1; weak D call: TRBD1 (6 bases). Germline V gene data show CDR1 as LGHDT and CDR2 as YNNKEL (reference sequence). CDR3 length: 14 amino acids. V lost 4 bases and J lost 1, with 10 bases in between. The chain's CDR3 is CASSPTGRNTEAFF. CDR3 coding DNA: TGTGCCAGCAGCCCTACAGGGAGGAACACTGAAGCTTTCTTT.

This chain joins TRBV4-3 and TRBJ1-5, with unresolved D. The germline V and J ends were trimmed by 4 bases and 2 bases, with 9 bases remaining between them. The length of the CDR3 is 14 residues. Germline lookup yields CDR1 LGHNA and CDR2 YSLEER. Here the CDR3 DNA reads TGCGCCAGCAGCCCTGCCTGGGGCAATCAGCCCCAGCATTTT. As protein: CASSPAWGNQPQHF.

The rearrangement joins TRBV29-1 to TRBJ1-5; no clear D. Germline CDR1 SQVTM, CDR2 ANQGSEA. The CDR3 consists of 14 residues. CDR3: CRKTRTLGNQPQHF. In DNA, the CDR3 is TGCAGAAAGACCCGGACTCTAGGCAATCAGCCCCAGCATTTT.

The chain uses TRBV28 and TRBJ2-7, with D hard to call. The V gene lost 10 bases and the J gene lost 7 bases, with 14 bases spanning the gap. The CDR3 spans 11 residues. Looked up from germline, CDR1 is MDHEN and CDR2 is SYDVKM. The CDR3 loop reads CATTTMGEQYF. The CDR3 DNA follows: TGTGCCACCACGACGATGGGGGAGCAGTACTTC.

The chain is built from TRBV15 and TRBJ1-2, with a tentative D call TRBD1 (5 bases). Germline V gives CDR1 LNHNV, CDR2 YYDKDF (reference sequence). Trimming stripped 0 bases from V and 1 base from J, with 6 bases between. The CDR3 spans 14 residues. CDR3 sequence (DNA): TGTGCCACCAGCAGAGATGGGGGTAACTATGGCTACACCTTC. It codes for CATSRDGGNYGYTF.

The V and J genes are TRBV19 and TRBJ2-3; D is possibly TRBD2 (6 bases). The CDR3 is made up of 17 amino acids. CDR1 LNHDA and CDR2 SQIVND come from the germline V gene (reference sequence). Trimming took 7 bases from V and 2 from J, leaving 22 bases between them. CDR3: CASKMGRGRGNTDTQYF. Written as DNA, the CDR3 is TGTGCCAGTAAGATGGGTCGGGGGAGAGGGAACACAGATACGCAGTATTTT.

The chain combines TRBV24-1 with TRBJ1-2, with D uncertain. Between the trimmed V and J ends, which lost 6 bases and 2 bases, there was a span of 12 bases. CDR3 length: 14 amino acids. The germline CDR1 and CDR2 sequences are KGHDR and SFDVKD. The DNA for the CDR3 is TGTGCCACCAGTATACTTGGGATGAACTATGGCTACACCTTC. Translated: CATSILGMNYGYTF.

V and J are TRBV9 and TRBJ2-7; the D gene could be TRBD1 or TRBD2 (5 bases each). V shed 0 bases and J shed 7 bases, with 8 bases lying between them. This CDR3 spans 12 amino acids. CDR1 and CDR2 from the germline V gene are SGDLS and YYNGEE. This CDR3 reads CASSVGGEEQYF. CDR3 sequence (DNA): TGTGCCAGCAGCGTAGGAGGGGAAGAGCAGTACTTC.

The genes are TRBV5-1 and TRBJ1-2; no definite D call. The CDR3 length is 13 residues. V gave up 4 bases and J gave up 8 bases, with 15 bases separating them. Germline CDR1 and CDR2: SGHRS and YFSETQ. The CDR3 bases are TGCGCCAGCAGCCGGGTTGGAGAGGTGGGCTACACCTTC. Translating it yields CASSRVGEVGYTF.

The chain is built from TRBV18 and TRBJ2-1; D is ambiguous. V was pared by 2 bases and J by 9 bases, with 5 bases between. In germline, CDR1 is KGHSH, CDR2 LQKENI. There are 11 residues in the CDR3. The chain's CDR3 is CASSPKREQFF. CDR3 sequence (DNA): TGTGCCAGCTCACCAAAACGTGAGCAGTTCTTC. Looking up the rest from reference TRBV18 and TRBJ2-1 gives the full variable domain: NAGVMQNPRHLVRRRGQEARLRCSPMKGHSHVYWYRQLPEEGLKFMVYLQKENIIDESGMPKERFSAEFPKEGPSILRIQQVVRGDSAAYFCASSPKREQFFGPGTRLTVL.

The V gene is TRBV7-9, the J gene TRBJ1-4; D unclear. Germline CDR1 SEHNR, CDR2 FQNEAQ (reference sequence). V was pared by 0 bases and J by 2 bases, with 10 bases between. The CDR3 runs 16 residues. In DNA form, the CDR3 reads TGTGCCAGCAGCTTAGCCGCCCGAGCGACTAATGAAAAACTGTTTTTT. It encodes CASSLAARATNEKLFF.

The chain links TRBV29-1 to TRBJ1-1; D remains ambiguous. Germline V gene lookup returns CDR1 SQVTM and CDR2 ANQGSEA. V lost 3 bases and J lost 3, with 20 bases in between. The CDR3 is 16 amino acids. The CDR3 sequence: CSVDGKGSQSDTEAFF. The CDR3 region has the DNA TGCAGCGTTGATGGAAAGGGTTCTCAATCGGACACTGAAGCTTTCTTT.

The V and J genes are TRBV13 and TRBJ2-4, with D perhaps matching TRBD2 (6 bases). Germline V gives CDR1 PRHDT, CDR2 FYEKMQ (reference sequence). This CDR3 region has 15 residues. Trimming removed 5 bases at V and 5 bases at J, with 16 bases between. The CDR3 DNA is TGTGCCAGCAGCGCGGGACTTGGGAACGAAAACATTCAGTACTTC. The encoded protein is CASSAGLGNENIQYF. Supplemented by reference TRBV13 and TRBJ2-4, the full variable domain reads AAGVIQSPRHLIKEKRETATLKCYPIPRHDTVYWYQQGPGQDPQFLISFYEKMQSDKGSIPDRFSAQQFSDYHSELNMSSLELGDSALYFCASSAGLGNENIQYFGAGTRLSVL.

This chain joins TRBV29-1 and TRBJ2-1; 11 bases map to TRBD2. The CDR3 spans 14 residues. Germline V CDR1 and CDR2: SQVTM, ANQGSEA. J gave up 6 bases and V 6 bases, and 7 bases lay outside the gene matches. Here the CDR3 reads CSVGVAGGFNEQFF. CDR3 coding DNA: TGCAGCGTGGGGGTAGCGGGGGGGTTCAATGAGCAGTTCTTC.

The chain joins TRBV7-9 to TRBJ2-5, with TRBD2 matching over 10 bases. The trim removed 5 bases at V and 1 base at J, leaving 4 bases unmatched. The CDR3 contains 15 residues. Looked up from germline, CDR1 is SEHNR and CDR2 is FQNEAQ (reference sequence). The CDR3 here is CASSRTSGLQETQYF. CDR3 in DNA: TGTGCCAGCAGCCGGACTAGCGGACTCCAAGAGACCCAGTACTTC. The full variable domain, rest sourced from reference TRBV7-9 and TRBJ2-5, is DTGVSQNPRHKITKRGQNVTFRCDPISEHNRLYWYRQTLGQGPEFLTYFQNEAQLEKSRLLSDRFSAERPKGSFSTLEIQRTEQGDSAMYLCASSRTSGLQETQYFGPGTRLLVL.

The chain has TRBV29-1 and TRBJ2-3; D unresolved. Trimming removed 4 bases from V and 2 bases from J, with 10 bases in between. Germline lookup yields CDR1 SQVTM and CDR2 ANQGSEA. CDR3 length equals 13 residues. In DNA, the CDR3 is TGCAGCGTTGTAGGGCGGAACACAGATACGCAGTATTTT. Protein sequence: CSVVGRNTDTQYF.

This sequence joins TRBV20-1 and TRBJ2-5; D uncertain. Germline V lookup: CDR1 DFQATT, CDR2 SNEGSKA (reference sequence). The CDR3 consists of 12 residues. Trimming took off 3 bases at V and 4 bases at J, with 9 bases between the two ends. CDR3 coding DNA: TGCAGTGCTAGTTTGTCTCCAGAGACCCAGTACTTC. It is translated as CSASLSPETQYF.

The gene calls are TRBV6-2 or TRBV6-3 and TRBJ2-5; 8 nucleotides align to TRBD1. The germline gives CDR1 MNHEY, CDR2 SVGEGT. The length of the CDR3 is 17 residues. The V gene end was trimmed by 4 bases and the J gene end by 5 bases; junction bases not matched to a gene: 15. In nucleotides, the CDR3 is TGTGCCAGCAGTTGGCGGACAGGGAGCAACTTTGGTGAGACCCAGTACTTC. This sequence encodes CASSWRTGSNFGETQYF.

The chain recombines TRBV9 with TRBJ2-1, with D perhaps TRBD1 or TRBD2 (6 bases each). The germline CDR1 and CDR2 sequences are SGDLS and YYNGEE. This CDR3 is built from 16 residues. The V end was cut by 3 bases, the J end by 6 bases, with 19 bases between. The CDR3 protein is CASSAGGGGLINEQFF. The CDR3 DNA sequence: TGTGCCAGCAGCGCCGGAGGAGGGGGGCTGATCAATGAGCAGTTCTTC.

The V and J genes are TRBV6-6 and TRBJ2-5; D is uncertain. Looked up from germline, CDR1 is MNHNY and CDR2 is SVGAGI (reference sequence). Trimming removed 5 bases from V and 4 bases from J, with 2 bases in between. The length of the CDR3 is 10 residues. In DNA, the CDR3 is TGTGCCAGCAGTCTAGAGACCCAGTACTTC. Protein product: CASSLETQYF.

This chain connects TRBV6-2 or TRBV6-3 to TRBJ2-2, with D maybe TRBD1 (6 bases). V was pared by 1 base and J by 0 bases, with 9 bases between. Germline V gene lookup returns CDR1 MNHEY and CDR2 SVGEGT. This CDR3 comprises 16 residues. CDR3 in amino acids: CASSYFGTSNTGELFF. CDR3 DNA sequence: TGTGCCAGCAGTTACTTTGGGACATCGAACACCGGGGAGCTGTTTTTT.

This chain uses TRBV29-1 with TRBJ2-2; 8 nucleotides line up with TRBD2. CDR3 length: 14 residues. V shed 6 bases, J shed 6 bases, and the junction held 9 bases outside the gene matches. Germline lookup yields CDR1 SQVTM and CDR2 ANQGSEA. In DNA, the CDR3 is TGCAGCGTCGCCGGGACTAGTCCCCCCGGGGAGCTGTTTTTT. Residues: CSVAGTSPPGELFF.

This clonotype has just one count. The chain is built from TRBV12-3 or TRBV12-4 and TRBJ2-3; D may be TRBD2 (6 bases). Trimming took off 7 bases at V and 4 bases at J, with 9 bases between the two ends. This CDR3 is built from 12 residues. The CDR3 protein is CASTPGADTQYF. The CDR3 DNA follows: TGTGCCAGCACCCCGGGAGCAGATACGCAGTATTTT.

This clonotype was found once. V and J are TRBV15 and TRBJ2-1; 9 bases match TRBD2. Germline trimming cut 3 bases from V and 3 bases from J; bases unmatched to any gene: 9. CDR3 size: 17 residues. Germline CDR1 LNHNV, CDR2 YYDKDF (reference sequence). The CDR3, as DNA: TGTGCCACCAGCAGCGCGGAGGGACTAGCCAACTACAATGAGCAGTTCTTC. Encoded protein: CATSSAEGLANYNEQFF. The complete variable domain, with remaining parts taken from reference TRBV15 and TRBJ2-1, reads DAMVIQNPRYQVTQFGKPVTLSCSQTLNHNVMYWYQQKSSQAPKLLFHYYDKDFNNEADTPDNFQSRRPNTSFCFLDIRSPGLGDTAMYLCATSSAEGLANYNEQFFGPGTRLTVL.

The rearrangement uses TRBV12-3 or TRBV12-4 and TRBJ2-3; unclear D gene. Deletions cut 4 bases from V and 3 bases from J, with 14 bases between. This CDR3 has 15 amino acids. The CDR3 sequence is CASSSHQRVTDTQYF. As DNA, the CDR3 is TGTGCCAGCAGTTCACACCAGCGCGTGACAGATACGCAGTATTTT.